These 19 T cell receptor beta chains were all obtained from the same sample, sequenced in a study of molecular identifiers for immune sequencing clone quantification. TCRdb re-called the PCR reads through MiXCR, storing one row per CDR3 protein. The table shows 490,000 or so distinct CDR3 sequences, with around 25% occurring only once. The sample was naive CD8+ T cells from blood, with Jurkat cell RNA spiked in. This sample's subset: FACS-sorted CD8+CD4-CCR7+CD45RA+ naive T cells. The source is a human donor in good health. Some libraries in this study had Jurkat cell RNA spiked in.

This chain joins TRBV27 and TRBJ2-7; D unresolved. The V gene's germline CDR1 is MNHEY and CDR2 SMNVEV (reference sequence). V was shortened by 0 bases and J by 0 bases, with 3 bases between the two germline ends. This CDR3 has 13 residues. CDR3 sequence: CASSLSTSYEQYF. The CDR3 nucleotides read TGTGCCAGCAGTTTATCGACCTCCTACGAGCAGTACTTC.

The chain uses TRBV27 and TRBJ2-7; no clear D. CDR1 and CDR2 (germline): MNHEY, SMNVEV (reference sequence). V was trimmed by 2 bases and J by 0 bases, leaving 5 bases between them. The CDR3 has 13 amino acids. In DNA form, the CDR3 reads TGTGCCAGCAGTTTACAGGTCTCCTACGAGCAGTACTTC. It codes for CASSLQVSYEQYF.

At least ten counts were recorded for this clonotype. The rearrangement joins TRBV29-1 to TRBJ2-2; 10 nucleotides line up with TRBD1. J gave up 6 bases and V 4 bases, and 5 bases lay outside the gene matches. Germline V gene data show CDR1 as SQVTM and CDR2 as ANQGSEA. The CDR3 is 14 residues long. In nucleotides, the CDR3 is TGCAGCGTTGCCGGGACAGGGGTCTCCGGGGAGCTGTTTTTT. As protein: CSVAGTGVSGELFF.

Note on this clonotype: This may be a read error: a much more frequent sequence differs by one nucleotide. V and J are TRBV28 and TRBJ2-7; no reliable D call. CDR1 MDHEN and CDR2 SYDVKM come from the germline V gene. The CDR3 is made up of 16 amino acids. CDR3 amino acids: CASSLALFASSCEQYF. The CDR3 DNA sequence: TGTGCCAGCAGTTTAGCGTTGTTCGCGAGCTCCTGCGAGCAGTACTTC.

This clonotype came up many times. CDR3 sequence: CASSGNNDRAEDYGYTF. The CDR3 DNA sequence: TGTGCCAGCAGTGGGAACAATGACAGGGCAGAGGACTATGGCTACACCTTC. The chain employs TRBV2 and TRBJ1-2; 7 bases agree with TRBD1. Trimming at V came to 4 bases and at J to 3 bases, leaving 14 bases not matched to a gene. CDR1 and CDR2 (germline): SNHLY, FYNNEI. This CDR3 spans 17 amino acids. Supplemented by reference TRBV2 and TRBJ1-2, the full variable domain reads EPEVTQTPSHQVTQMGQEVILRCVPISNHLYFYWYRQILGQKVEFLVSFYNNEISEKSEIFDDQFSVERPDGSNFTLKIRSTKLEDSAMYFCASSGNNDRAEDYGYTFGSGTRLTVV.

The chain joins TRBV20-1 to TRBJ2-7; D possibly corresponds to TRBD1 (5 bases). Germline V lookup: CDR1 DFQATT, CDR2 SNEGSKA (reference sequence). V was clipped by 0 bases and J by 2 bases, with 14 bases between them. This CDR3 is 15 amino acids long. CDR3 in amino acids: CSARDGSGFTYEQYF. The CDR3 DNA reads TGCAGTGCTAGAGATGGGTCAGGGTTTACCTACGAGCAGTACTTC.

The genes are TRBV7-9 and TRBJ2-7; 11 bases are a match to TRBD1. CDR3 length equals 17 residues. Germline V gene sequence: CDR1 SEHNR, CDR2 FQNEAQ (reference sequence). V trimming: 2 bases; J trimming: 0 bases; junction bases outside the gene matches: 6. The CDR3 sequence: CASSLRLGQGVSYEQYF. CDR3 DNA: TGTGCCAGCAGCTTAAGACTGGGACAGGGGGTCTCCTACGAGCAGTACTTC.

The CDR3 DNA reads TGCAGTGCTAGAACTTCGTTCCAGCCCAACACCGGGGAGCTGTTTTTT. Encoded protein: CSARTSFQPNTGELFF. The chain couples TRBV20-1 to TRBJ2-2; unclear D gene. Trimming pared 2 bases from V and 2 bases from J, leaving 15 bases between. The CDR3 loop spans 16 amino acids. CDR1 and CDR2 (germline): DFQATT, SNEGSKA (reference sequence).

The chain combines TRBV6-6 with TRBJ1-1, with a possible D match to TRBD1 (5 bases). Germline V gene lookup returns CDR1 MNHNY and CDR2 SVGAGI (reference sequence). With 7 bases removed from V and 0 bases from J, the gap between germline ends came to 15 bases. The CDR3 sequence is 15 residues long. CDR3 coding DNA: TGTGCCAGCAACCCAGCGGGGCTTATGAACACTGAAGCTTTCTTT. This sequence encodes CASNPAGLMNTEAFF.

This clonotype was recorded many times. The chain employs TRBV2 and TRBJ2-3; 10 bases match TRBD2. Trimming at V came to 6 bases and at J to 4 bases, leaving 10 bases not matched to a gene. There are 16 residues in the CDR3. Germline V gene sequence: CDR1 SNHLY, CDR2 FYNNEI. CDR3: CASREPTAGGPDTQYF. Here the CDR3 DNA reads TGTGCCAGCAGGGAACCCACAGCGGGGGGGCCAGATACGCAGTATTTT. The full variable domain, in which reference TRBV2 and TRBJ2-3 provide the parts outside the CDR3, is EPEVTQTPSHQVTQMGQEVILRCVPISNHLYFYWYRQILGQKVEFLVSFYNNEISEKSEIFDDQFSVERPDGSNFTLKIRSTKLEDSAMYFCASREPTAGGPDTQYFGPGTRLTVL.

This clonotype has a single count. This could be a read error, since a much larger clone is one nucleotide away. The J gene is TRBJ1-1, the V gene TRBV30, with TRBD1 as a possible D gene (5 bases). The CDR3 consists of 14 residues. Germline V gene data show CDR1 as GTSNPN and CDR2 as SVGIG (reference sequence). Trimming stripped 8 bases from V and 6 bases from J, with 22 bases between. The CDR3 spells CAQSAPEGYAEAFF. CDR3 coding DNA: TGTGCCCAATCTGCCCCCGAGGGGTACGCTGAAGCTTTCTTT.

This clonotype was seen repeatedly, ten times or more. V and J are TRBV21-1 and TRBJ2-3; the table's D call TRBD1 went unverified against the DNA. TRBV21-1 counts as a pseudogene. The CDR3 extends over 15 amino acids. CDR3 sequence: CASSKGQGEIDTQYF. The CDR3 coding sequence is TGTGCCAGCAGCAAAGGACAGGGGGAGATAGATACGCAGTATTTT.

With regard to this clonotype: Mismatch with germline at one junction end may stem from a read error. The V call is TRBV19, the J call TRBJ2-2; D uncertain. Per germline, CDR1 LNHDA and CDR2 SQIVND (reference sequence). This CDR3 comprises 13 residues. DNA for the CDR3: TGTGCCTGTAGTATGATGAACACCGGGGAGCTGTTTTTT. It is translated as CACSMMNTGELFF. Full variable domain (outside the CDR3, taken from reference TRBV19 and TRBJ2-2): DGGITQSPKYLFRKEGQNVTLSCEQNLNHDAMYWYRQDPGQGLRLIYYSQIVNDFQKGDIAEGYSVSREKKESFPLTVTSAQKNPTAFYLCACSMMNTGELFFGEGSRLTVL.

This clonotype was counted many times. This chain uses TRBV6-5 with TRBJ1-5; D is unresolved. Germline lookup yields CDR1 MNHEY and CDR2 SVGAGI. The CDR3 has 12 amino acids. The ends were cut back, 1 base at V and 9 bases at J, with 7 bases in the middle. This CDR3 is CASSYFGGPQHF. CDR3 nucleotides: TGTGCCAGCAGTTACTTTGGAGGGCCCCAGCATTTT.

The CDR3 DNA follows: TGCGCCAGCAGCCAAAATACAGGACCTATGCGCACAGATACGCAGTATTTT. The encoded protein is CASSQNTGPMRTDTQYF. This sequence joins TRBV4-3 and TRBJ2-3; maybe TRBD1 (5 bases). This CDR3 comprises 17 residues. CDR1 is LGHNA, CDR2 YSLEER, per germline. Trimming shortened V by 2 bases and J by 1 base, and 16 bases separated the two germline ends.

In this sample, this clonotype turned up many times. The genes are TRBV20-1 and TRBJ2-7; 8 bases line up with TRBD1. After removal of 5 bases from V and 7 bases from J, the junction contained 7 bases not matched to a gene. This CDR3 comprises 12 residues. Germline lookup yields CDR1 DFQATT and CDR2 SNEGSKA (reference sequence). In DNA form, the CDR3 reads TGCAGTGCTTCTCGACAGGGGAGTGAGCAGTACTTC. This translates into CSASRQGSEQYF.

The V and J genes are TRBV6-5 and TRBJ2-5, with TRBD1 as a possible D gene (5 bases). Per germline, CDR1 MNHEY and CDR2 SVGAGI. This CDR3 comprises 14 residues. Trimming took off 1 base at V and 4 bases at J, with 10 bases between the two ends. The CDR3 spells CASSYWQGLETQYF. Here the CDR3 DNA reads TGTGCCAGCAGTTACTGGCAGGGATTAGAGACCCAGTACTTC.

Concerning this clonotype: The junction departs from the called germline gene at one end, perhaps through a read error. The V call is TRBV11-2, the J call TRBJ2-3; D unresolved. Germline CDR1 reads SGHAT; CDR2 reads FQNNGV. The CDR3 consists of 13 residues. The DNA for the CDR3 is TGTGCCAGCAGCTTATTGACCACAGCTACGCAGTATTTT. Its protein is CASSLLTTATQYF. Combining the CDR3 with reference TRBV11-2 and TRBJ2-3 gives the whole variable domain EAGVAQSPRYKIIEKRQSVAFWCNPISGHATLYWYQQILGQGPKLLIQFQNNGVVDDSQLPKDRFSAERLKGVDSTLKIQPAKLEDSAVYLCASSLLTTATQYFGPGTRLTVL.

The CDR3 loop is CAWSLEVGPRGNEQFF. Written as DNA, the CDR3 is TGTGCCTGGAGTCTCGAGGTAGGCCCCCGCGGCAATGAGCAGTTCTTC. The chain employs TRBV30 and TRBJ2-1; D is undetermined. V was clipped by 2 bases and J by 6 bases, with 20 bases between them. CDR1 and CDR2 from the germline V gene are GTSNPN and SVGIG (reference sequence). CDR3 length: 16 amino acids.